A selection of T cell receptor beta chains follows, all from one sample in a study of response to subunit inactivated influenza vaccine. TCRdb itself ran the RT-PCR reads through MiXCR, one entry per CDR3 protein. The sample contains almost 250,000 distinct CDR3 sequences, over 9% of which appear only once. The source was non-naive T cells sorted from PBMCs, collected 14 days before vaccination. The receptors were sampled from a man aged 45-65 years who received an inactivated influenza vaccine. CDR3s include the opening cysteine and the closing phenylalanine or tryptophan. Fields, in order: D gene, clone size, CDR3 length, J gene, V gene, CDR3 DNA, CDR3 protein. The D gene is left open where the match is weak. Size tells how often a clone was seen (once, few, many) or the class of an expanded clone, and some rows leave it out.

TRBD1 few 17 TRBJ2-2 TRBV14 TGTGCCAGCAGCCAACTTCGCCAGGGGGTTGGCACCGGGGAGCTGTTTTTT CASSQLRQGVGTGELFF
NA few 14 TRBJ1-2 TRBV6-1 TGTGCCAGCAGGGCCAGGGGTAATAACTATGGCTACACCTTC CASRARGNNYGYTF
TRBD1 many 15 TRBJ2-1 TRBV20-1 TGCAGTGCTTACAGGGGTGACGGGGTTTCGAATGAGCAGTTCTTC CSAYRGDGVSNEQFF
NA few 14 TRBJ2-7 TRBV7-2 TGTGCCAGCACCAAGAGTCAGGGACGGTACGAGCAGTACTTC CASTKSQGRYEQYF
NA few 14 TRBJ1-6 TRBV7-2 TGTGCCAGCAGACTGGACGTTTCCAATTCACCCCTCCACTTT CASRLDVSNSPLHF
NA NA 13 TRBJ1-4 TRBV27 TGTGCCAGCAGTATCCAGGAAGGCGAAAAACTGTTTTTT CASSIQEGEKLFF
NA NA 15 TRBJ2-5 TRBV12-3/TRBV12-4 TGTGCCAGCAGTTTAGCGCGGGACTTCGGGGAGACCCAGTACTTC CASSLARDFGETQYF
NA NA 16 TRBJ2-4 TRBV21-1 TGTGCCAGCAGCAAAGGGCGGGGAACAGCCAAAAACATTCAGTACTTC CASSKGRGTAKNIQYF
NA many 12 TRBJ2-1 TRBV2 TGTGCCAGCAGGGGTGGGGGCGGGTCGGAGTTCTTC CASRGGGGSEFF
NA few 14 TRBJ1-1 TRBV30 TGTGCCTGGAGTGCAACTATACAGCTGATTAGGGCTTTCTTT CAWSATIQLIRAFF
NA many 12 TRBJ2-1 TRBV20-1 TGCAGTGCTAGTCAGGCGGAGAACTATCAGTTCTTC CSASQAENYQFF
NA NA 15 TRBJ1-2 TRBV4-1 TGCGCCAGCAGCCACCCAAGGCAGGGACCCTATGGCTACACCTTC CASSHPRQGPYGYTF
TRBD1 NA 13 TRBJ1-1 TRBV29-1 TGCAGCGCAAACACAGGGGGAATCACTGAAGCTTTCTTT CSANTGGITEAFF
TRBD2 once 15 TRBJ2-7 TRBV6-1 TGTGCCAGCAGCGCTTCTAGCGGGAGGTCCTACGAGCAGTACTTC CASSASSGRSYEQYF
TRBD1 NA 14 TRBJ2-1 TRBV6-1 TGTGCCAGCAGTGTAGTGGCGACAGGGAATGAGCAGTTCTTC CASSVVATGNEQFF
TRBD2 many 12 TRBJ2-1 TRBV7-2 TGTGCCAGCACATTCGCGGGAGGGCCGCGAAACTTC CASTFAGGPRNF
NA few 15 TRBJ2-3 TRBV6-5 TGTGCCAGCAGTTATGGGGGGACACGAACAGATACGCAGTATTTT CASSYGGTRTDTQYF
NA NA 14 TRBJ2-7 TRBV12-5 TGTGCTAGTGGTAATTCCGGGACTCCTTGGGAGCAGTACTTC CASGNSGTPWEQYF